This TCR beta chain was recovered during a study of T cells in Graves' hyperthyroidism and ophthalmopathy. Amplification of TCR beta CDR3 regions was performed using RNA transcripts as template. Using the HTBI primer set, a first-round RT-PCR was run on the TCR CDR3. TCRdb recomputed calls from the multiplex PCR reads with MiXCR, one row per CDR3 protein. The table lists roughly 260,000 distinct CDR3 sequences, about 14% of them singletons. This clonotype was seen a few times. Its cognate antigen is unknown. General observations from the study: The blood repertoire included most of the expanded thyroid clonotypes above 0.001.

The CDR3 has 17 amino acids. The V gene's germline CDR1 is SGHTA and CDR2 FQGNSA. Trimming took off 1 base at V and 5 bases at J, with 18 bases between the two ends. The receptor was isolated from a woman aged 40 to 50 with Graves' hyperthyroidism that later progressed to Graves' ophthalmopathy. The sequencing input was blood. The V gene is TRBV7-2, the J gene TRBJ1-5; no firm D call. CDR3 residues: CASSLGDLRVLYQPQHF. The CDR3 DNA is TGTGCCAGCAGCTTAGGTGACCTTAGGGTCCTCTATCAGCCCCAGCATTTT.